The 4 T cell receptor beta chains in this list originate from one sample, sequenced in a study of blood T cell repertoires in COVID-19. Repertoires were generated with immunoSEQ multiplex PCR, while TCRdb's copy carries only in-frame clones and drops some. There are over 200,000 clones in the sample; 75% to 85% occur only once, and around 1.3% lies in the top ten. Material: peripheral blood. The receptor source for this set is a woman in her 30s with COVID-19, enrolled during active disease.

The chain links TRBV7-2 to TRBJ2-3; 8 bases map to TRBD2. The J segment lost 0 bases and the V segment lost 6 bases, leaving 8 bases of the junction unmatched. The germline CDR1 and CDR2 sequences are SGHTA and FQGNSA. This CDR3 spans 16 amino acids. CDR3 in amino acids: CASRYIAGRSTDTQYF. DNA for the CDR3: TGTGCCAGCAGATACATAGCGGGAAGAAGCACAGATACGCAGTATTTT.

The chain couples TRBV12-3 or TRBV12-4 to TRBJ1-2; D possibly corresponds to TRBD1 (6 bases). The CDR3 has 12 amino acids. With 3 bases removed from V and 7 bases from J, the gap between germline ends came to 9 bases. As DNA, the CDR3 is TGTGCCAGCAGTTTGGGGGGGCTTGGCTACACCTTC. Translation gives CASSLGGLGYTF.

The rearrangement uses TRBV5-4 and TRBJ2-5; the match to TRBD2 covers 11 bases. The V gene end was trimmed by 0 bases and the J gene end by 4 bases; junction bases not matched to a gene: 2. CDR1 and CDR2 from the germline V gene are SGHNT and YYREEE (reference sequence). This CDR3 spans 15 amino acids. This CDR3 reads CASSLGLAGRETQYF. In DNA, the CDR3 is TGTGCCAGCAGCTTGGGACTAGCGGGACGAGAGACCCAGTACTTC.

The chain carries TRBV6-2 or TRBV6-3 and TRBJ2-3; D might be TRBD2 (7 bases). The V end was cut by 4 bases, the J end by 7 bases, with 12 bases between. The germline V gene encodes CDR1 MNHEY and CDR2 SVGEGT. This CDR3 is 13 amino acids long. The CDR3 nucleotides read TGTGCCAGCAGTTGGGGGGGGCGGCATACGCAGTATTTT. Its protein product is CASSWGGRHTQYF.